This TCR beta chain stems from a study of OX40 agonist ivuxolimab in advanced cancers. Across the study: Three individuals attained partial responses, comprising one hepatocellular carcinoma case and two cutaneous melanoma cases.

Per germline, CDR1 SGHTA and CDR2 FQGNSA. V dropped 2 bases and J dropped 0 bases, with 10 bases sitting between them. The CDR3 runs 15 residues. Some clones are missing from TCRdb's copy, which holds only in-frame ones; the method was immunoSEQ multiplex PCR. The sample lists approximately 70,000 clones, 80% to 95% occurring once. Material: CD4+ or CD8+ T cells sorted from blood, obtained in a trial of the OX40 agonist ivuxolimab. The TCR originated in an adult with an advanced solid tumor such as melanoma, head and neck, liver or kidney cancer. The chain has TRBV7-2 and TRBJ2-5; D gene ambiguous. The CDR3 bases are TGTGCCAGCAGCTTACGGGCAGGACACCAAGAGACCCAGTACTTC. This gives the protein CASSLRAGHQETQYF.